This TCR beta chain was found in a study of blood T cell repertoires in COVID-19. In the study overall: T cells, B-cell-depleted T cells, or PBMCs supplied cDNA or gDNA.

Germline loops: CDR1 LGHDT, CDR2 YNNKEL (reference sequence). V dropped 3 bases and J dropped 8; count of bases not matched to a gene: 3. The CDR3 has 14 amino acids. How the authors handled the data: Amplified reference gene primers provided the basis for estimating nucleated cell counts. Using immunoSEQ multiplex PCR, the repertoire was profiled, and TCRdb retains in-frame clones only, with some absent. The V and J calls and clone size come from that table; D and trimming were worked out from the DNA. The sample contains approximately 230,000 clones, around 90% of which appear only once. The origin of this receptor is a man between 18 and 29 years old with active or convalescent COVID-19. The chain combines TRBV3-1 (or the pseudogene TRBV3-2) with TRBJ1-4; 10 bases are a match to TRBD1. Sequencing was done on a sample of peripheral blood. The CDR3: CASSQGQGLEKLFF. The DNA for the CDR3 is TGTGCCAGCAGCCAGGGACAGGGGCTAGAAAAACTGTTTTTT.